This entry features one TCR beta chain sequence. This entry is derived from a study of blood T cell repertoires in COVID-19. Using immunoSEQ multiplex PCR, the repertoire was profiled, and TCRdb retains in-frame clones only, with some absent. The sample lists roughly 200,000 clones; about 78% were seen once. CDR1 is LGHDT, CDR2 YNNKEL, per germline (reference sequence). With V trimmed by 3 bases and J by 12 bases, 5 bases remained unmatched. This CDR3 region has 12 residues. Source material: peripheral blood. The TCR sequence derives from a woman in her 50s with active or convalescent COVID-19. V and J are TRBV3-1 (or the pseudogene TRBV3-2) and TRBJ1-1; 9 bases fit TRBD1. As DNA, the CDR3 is TGTGCCAGCAGCCAGACAGGGGGTTTGACTTTCTTT. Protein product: CASSQTGGLTFF.